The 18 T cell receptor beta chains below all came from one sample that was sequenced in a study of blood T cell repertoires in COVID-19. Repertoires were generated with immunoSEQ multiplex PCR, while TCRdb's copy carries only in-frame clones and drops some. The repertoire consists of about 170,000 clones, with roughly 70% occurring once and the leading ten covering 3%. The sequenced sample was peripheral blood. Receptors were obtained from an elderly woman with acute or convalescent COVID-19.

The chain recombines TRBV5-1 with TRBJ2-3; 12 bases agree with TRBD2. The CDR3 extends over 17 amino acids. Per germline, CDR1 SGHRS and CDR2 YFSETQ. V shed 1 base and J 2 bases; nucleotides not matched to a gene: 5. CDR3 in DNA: TGCGCCAGCAGCTTGTTCCTAGCGGGAGGGATCACAGATACGCAGTATTTT. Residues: CASSLFLAGGITDTQYF.

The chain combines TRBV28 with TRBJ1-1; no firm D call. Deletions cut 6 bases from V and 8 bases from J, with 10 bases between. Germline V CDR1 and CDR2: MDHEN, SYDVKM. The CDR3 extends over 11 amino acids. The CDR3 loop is CASRRVLEAFF. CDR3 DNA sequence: TGTGCCAGCAGGCGGGTTTTGGAAGCTTTCTTT.

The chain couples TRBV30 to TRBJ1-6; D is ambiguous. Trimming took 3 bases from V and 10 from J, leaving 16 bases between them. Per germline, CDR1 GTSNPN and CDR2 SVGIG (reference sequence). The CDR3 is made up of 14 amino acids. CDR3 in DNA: TGTGCCTGGAGCCCCGACGGGTCGGGATCACCCCTCCACTTT. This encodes CAWSPDGSGSPLHF. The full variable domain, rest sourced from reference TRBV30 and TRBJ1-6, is SQTIHQWPATLVQPVGSPLSLECTVEGTSNPNLYWYRQAAGRGLQLLFYSVGIGQISSEVPQNLSASRPQDRQFILSSKKLLLSDSGFYLCAWSPDGSGSPLHFGNGTRLTVT.

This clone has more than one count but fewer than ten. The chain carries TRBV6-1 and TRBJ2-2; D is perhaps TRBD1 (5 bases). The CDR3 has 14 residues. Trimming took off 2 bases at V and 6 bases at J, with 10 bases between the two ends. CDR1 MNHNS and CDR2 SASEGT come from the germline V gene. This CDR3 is CASSEIRTSGELFF. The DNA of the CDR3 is TGTGCCAGCAGTGAAATCAGGACATCCGGGGAGCTGTTTTTT.

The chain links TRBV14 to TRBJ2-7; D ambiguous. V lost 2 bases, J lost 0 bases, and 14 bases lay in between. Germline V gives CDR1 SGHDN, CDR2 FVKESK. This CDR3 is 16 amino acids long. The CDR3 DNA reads TGTGCCAGCAGCCAACTCGTTGCGTCTAGCTCCTACGAGCAGTACTTC. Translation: CASSQLVASSSYEQYF.

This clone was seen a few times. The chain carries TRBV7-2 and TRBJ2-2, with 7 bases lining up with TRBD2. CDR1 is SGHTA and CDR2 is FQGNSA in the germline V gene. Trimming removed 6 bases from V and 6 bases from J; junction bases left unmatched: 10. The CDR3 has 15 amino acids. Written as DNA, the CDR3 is TGTGCCAGCAGACGGGGGGTAATTTCTTCCGGGGAGCTGTTTTTT. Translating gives CASRRGVISSGELFF. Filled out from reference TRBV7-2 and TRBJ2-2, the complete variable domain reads GAGVSQSPSNKVTEKGKDVELRCDPISGHTALYWYRQSLGQGLEFLIYFQGNSAPDKSGLPSDRFSAERTGGSVSTLTIQRTQQEDSAVYLCASRRGVISSGELFFGEGSRLTVL.

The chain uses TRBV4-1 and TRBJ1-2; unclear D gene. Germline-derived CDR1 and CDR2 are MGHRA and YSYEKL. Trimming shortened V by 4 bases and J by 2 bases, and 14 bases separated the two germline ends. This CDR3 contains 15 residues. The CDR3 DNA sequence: TGCGCCAGCAGCCGCCAGGCCCCGGAAAACTATGGCTACACCTTC. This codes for CASSRQAPENYGYTF.

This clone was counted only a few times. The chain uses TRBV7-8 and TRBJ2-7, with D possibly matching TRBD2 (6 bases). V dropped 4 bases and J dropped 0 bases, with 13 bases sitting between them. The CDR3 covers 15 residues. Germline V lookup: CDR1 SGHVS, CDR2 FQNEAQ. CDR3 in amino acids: CASSSLAVSSYEQYF. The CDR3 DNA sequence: TGTGCCAGCAGCTCCTTAGCGGTTAGCTCCTACGAGCAGTACTTC.

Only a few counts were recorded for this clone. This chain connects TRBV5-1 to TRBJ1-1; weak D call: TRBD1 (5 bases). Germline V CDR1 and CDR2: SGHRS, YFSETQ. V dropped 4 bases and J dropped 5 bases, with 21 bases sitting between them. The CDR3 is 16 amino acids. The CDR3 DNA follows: TGCGCCAGCAGCCAGGGACGGACTACTTCTCTTACTGAAGCTTTCTTT. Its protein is CASSQGRTTSLTEAFF.

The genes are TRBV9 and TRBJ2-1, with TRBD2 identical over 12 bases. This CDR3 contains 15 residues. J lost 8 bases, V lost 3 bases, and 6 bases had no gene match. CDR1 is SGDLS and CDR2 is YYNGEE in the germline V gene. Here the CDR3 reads CASSALTSGSHEQFF. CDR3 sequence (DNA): TGTGCCAGCAGCGCATTGACTAGCGGGAGCCATGAGCAGTTCTTC.

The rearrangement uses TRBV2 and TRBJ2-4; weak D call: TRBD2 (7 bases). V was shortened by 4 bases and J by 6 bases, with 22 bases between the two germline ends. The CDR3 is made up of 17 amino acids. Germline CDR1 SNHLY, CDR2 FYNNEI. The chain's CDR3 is CASSGRDTKSGGNIQYF. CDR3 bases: TGTGCCAGCAGTGGCCGGGACACAAAATCGGGGGGAAACATTCAGTACTTC.

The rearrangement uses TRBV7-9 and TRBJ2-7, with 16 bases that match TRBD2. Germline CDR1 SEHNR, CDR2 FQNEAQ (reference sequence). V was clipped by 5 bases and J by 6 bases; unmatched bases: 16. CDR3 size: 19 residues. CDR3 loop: CASSQRSGLAGGPSIEQYF. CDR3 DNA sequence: TGTGCCAGCAGCCAGCGATCGGGACTAGCGGGAGGGCCGAGTATCGAGCAGTACTTC. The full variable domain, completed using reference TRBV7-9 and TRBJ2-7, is DTGVSQNPRHKITKRGQNVTFRCDPISEHNRLYWYRQTLGQGPEFLTYFQNEAQLEKSRLLSDRFSAERPKGSFSTLEIQRTEQGDSAMYLCASSQRSGLAGGPSIEQYFGPGTRLTVT.

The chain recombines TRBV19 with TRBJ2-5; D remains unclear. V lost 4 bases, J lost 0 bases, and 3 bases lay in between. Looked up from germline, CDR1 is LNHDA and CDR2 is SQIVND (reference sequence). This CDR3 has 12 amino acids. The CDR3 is CASSTYQETQYF. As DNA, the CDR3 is TGTGCCAGTAGTACGTACCAAGAGACCCAGTACTTC.

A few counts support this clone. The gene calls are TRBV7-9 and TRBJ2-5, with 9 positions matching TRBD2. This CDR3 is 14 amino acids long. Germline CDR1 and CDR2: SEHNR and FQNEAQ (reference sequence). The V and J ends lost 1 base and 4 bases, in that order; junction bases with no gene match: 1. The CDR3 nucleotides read TGTGCCAGCAGCTTAGAACTAGCGGGAGAGACCCAGTACTTC. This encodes CASSLELAGETQYF.

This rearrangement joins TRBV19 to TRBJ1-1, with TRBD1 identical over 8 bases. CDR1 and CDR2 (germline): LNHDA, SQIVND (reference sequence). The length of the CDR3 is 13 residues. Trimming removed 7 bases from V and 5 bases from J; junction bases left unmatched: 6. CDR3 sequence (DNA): TGTGCCAGTATGCAGGGGGCAGGTACTGAAGCTTTCTTT. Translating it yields CASMQGAGTEAFF.

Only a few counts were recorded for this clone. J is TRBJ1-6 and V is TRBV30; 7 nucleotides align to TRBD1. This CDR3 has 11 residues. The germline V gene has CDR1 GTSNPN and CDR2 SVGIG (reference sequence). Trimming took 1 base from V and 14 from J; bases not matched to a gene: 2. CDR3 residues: CAWSEGASLHF. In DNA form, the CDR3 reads TGTGCCTGGAGTGAGGGGGCCTCCCTCCACTTT.

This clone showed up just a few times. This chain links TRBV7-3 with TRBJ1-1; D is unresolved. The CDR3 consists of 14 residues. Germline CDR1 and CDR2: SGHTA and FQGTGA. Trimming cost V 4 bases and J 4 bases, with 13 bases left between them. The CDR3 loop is CASSSRGGSTEAFF. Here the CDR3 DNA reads TGTGCCAGCAGCTCTCGAGGTGGGAGCACTGAAGCTTTCTTT.

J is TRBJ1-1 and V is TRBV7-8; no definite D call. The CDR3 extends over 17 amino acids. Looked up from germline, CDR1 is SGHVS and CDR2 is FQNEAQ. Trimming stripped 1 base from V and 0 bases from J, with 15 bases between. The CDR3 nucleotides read TGTGCCAGCAGCTTAGGAAGGTTGGGAGTCCTGAACACTGAAGCTTTCTTT. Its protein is CASSLGRLGVLNTEAFF.